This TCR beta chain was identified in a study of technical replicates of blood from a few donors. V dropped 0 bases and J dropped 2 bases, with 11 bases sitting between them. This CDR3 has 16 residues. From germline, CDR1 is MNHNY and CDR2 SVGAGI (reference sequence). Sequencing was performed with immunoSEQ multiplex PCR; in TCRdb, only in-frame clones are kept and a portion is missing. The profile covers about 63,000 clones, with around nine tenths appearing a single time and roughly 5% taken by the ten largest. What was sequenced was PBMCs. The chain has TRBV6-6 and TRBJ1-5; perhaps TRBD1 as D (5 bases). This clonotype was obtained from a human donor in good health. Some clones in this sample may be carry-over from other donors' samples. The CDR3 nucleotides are TGTGCCAGCAGTTACTCTCAACAGGAAGGCAATCAGCCCCAGCATTTT. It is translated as CASSYSQQEGNQPQHF.